What follows are 12 T cell receptor beta chains derived from one specimen sequenced in a study of blood T cell repertoires in COVID-19. Profiled with immunoSEQ multiplex PCR; TCRdb holds only in-frame clones, not every one. The sample yields about 440,000 clones, about 87% seen once. Sequenced sample: peripheral blood. These receptors all come from a woman in her forties or fifties with COVID-19, enrolled during active disease.

This clone has only one observation. The genes are TRBV9 and TRBJ1-1; D may be TRBD1 (5 bases). Germline CDR1 is SGDLS and CDR2 is YYNGEE. Trimming pared 2 bases from V and 6 bases from J, leaving 8 bases between. The CDR3 has 12 amino acids. The CDR3 reads CASSVQGSEAFF. CDR3 sequence (DNA): TGTGCCAGCAGCGTTCAGGGCTCTGAAGCTTTCTTT. Drawing the rest from reference TRBV9 and TRBJ1-1, the complete variable domain is DSGVTQTPKHLITATGQRVTLRCSPRSGDLSVYWYQQSLDQGLQFLIQYYNGEERAKGNILERFSAQQFPDLHSELNLSSLELGDSALYFCASSVQGSEAFFGQGTRLTVV.

This chain connects TRBV3-1 (or the pseudogene TRBV3-2) to TRBJ2-7, with 9 positions matching TRBD2. After removal of 1 base from V and 0 bases from J, the junction contained 7 bases not matched to a gene. CDR3 length: 17 amino acids. Looked up from germline, CDR1 is LGHDT and CDR2 is YNNKEL (reference sequence). The CDR3 nucleotides are TGTGCCAGCAGCCAAGGTGAGCGGGGGGTTTTCTCCTACGAGCAGTACTTC. Translation: CASSQGERGVFSYEQYF.

The V and J genes are TRBV18 and TRBJ1-2, with 7 bases lining up with TRBD1. The ends lost 4 bases at V and 5 bases at J; junction bases unmatched: 4. The CDR3 has 13 amino acids. Germline V gives CDR1 KGHSH, CDR2 LQKENI. The CDR3 bases are TGTGCCAGCTCACACACGACAGGGTATGGCTACACCTTC. It translates to CASSHTTGYGYTF.

This rearrangement joins TRBV3-1 (or the pseudogene TRBV3-2) to TRBJ2-7; 10 nucleotides agree with TRBD1. The ends lost 4 bases at V and 6 bases at J; junction bases unmatched: 18. The CDR3 has 18 residues. Germline CDR1 LGHDT, CDR2 YNNKEL (reference sequence). The CDR3, as DNA: TGTGCCAGCAGCCGATCGTATTATACCGGGACAGGGGCATCCGAGCAGTACTTC. This encodes CASSRSYYTGTGASEQYF.

The J gene is TRBJ2-1, the V gene TRBV5-1; the match to TRBD1 covers 12 bases. The CDR3 is 15 amino acids. Germline V gene lookup returns CDR1 SGHRS and CDR2 YFSETQ. After removal of 5 bases from V and 5 bases from J, the junction contained 5 bases not matched to a gene. CDR3 in amino acids: CASRSGQGAHNEQFF. Here the CDR3 DNA reads TGCGCCAGCAGATCGGGACAGGGGGCGCACAATGAGCAGTTCTTC.

The genes are TRBV11-2 and TRBJ2-1, with 10 bases fitting TRBD1. The germline V gene encodes CDR1 SGHAT and CDR2 FQNNGV. The CDR3 is made up of 16 amino acids. Germline trimming cut 5 bases from V and 8 bases from J; bases unmatched to any gene: 12. CDR3: CASSPYGGTGVDEQFF. For the CDR3, the DNA is TGTGCCAGCAGCCCATATGGGGGGACAGGGGTCGATGAGCAGTTCTTC.

This clone was recorded only once. The sample holds other DNA sequences that translate to the same CDR3. The chain uses TRBV5-1 and TRBJ1-1, with D perhaps matching TRBD1 (6 bases). The ends were cut back, 3 bases at V and 1 base at J, with 7 bases in the middle. Germline V gives CDR1 SGHRS, CDR2 YFSETQ. The CDR3 consists of 13 residues. The CDR3 region is CASSSGQNTEAFF. DNA for the CDR3: TGCGCCAGCAGCTCGGGACAGAACACTGAAGCTTTCTTT.

The CDR3 coding sequence is TGTGCCAGCAGCCTCGGGACAGGGAGGAACACCATATATTTT. It yields the protein CASSLGTGRNTIYF. The chain has TRBV4-2 and TRBJ1-3; 9 positions match TRBD1. Germline trimming cut 4 bases from V and 7 bases from J; bases unmatched to any gene: 5. The V gene's germline CDR1 is LGHNA and CDR2 YNFKEQ. The CDR3 totals 14 residues.

Concerning this clone itself: The sample has other DNA sequences that encode this CDR3 too. V is TRBV13 and J is TRBJ1-5; 10 nucleotides align to TRBD1. Germline values: CDR1 PRHDT, CDR2 FYEKMQ (reference sequence). The CDR3 extends over 17 amino acids. Germline trimming cut 0 bases from V and 0 bases from J; bases unmatched to any gene: 2. The chain's CDR3 is CASSLGTGGNSNQPQHF. As DNA, the CDR3 is TGTGCCAGCAGCTTAGGGACAGGGGGCAATAGCAATCAGCCCCAGCATTTT.

A few counts support this clone. The V and J genes are TRBV7-2 and TRBJ1-1; D might be TRBD1 (5 bases). Trimming shortened V by 10 bases and J by 8 bases, and 32 bases separated the two germline ends. CDR3 length: 17 amino acids. Looked up from germline, CDR1 is SGHTA and CDR2 is FQGNSA. The CDR3 region is CATHSWPLMAGKEEAFF. The CDR3 coding sequence is TGTGCCACCCACTCATGGCCCTTAATGGCAGGGAAGGAGGAAGCTTTCTTT.

Only one count was recorded for this clone. The chain combines TRBV5-6 with TRBJ1-2; D is undetermined. Germline values: CDR1 SGHDT, CDR2 YYEEEE. The germline V and J ends were trimmed by 2 bases and 4 bases, with 9 bases remaining between them. The CDR3 runs to 13 residues. CDR3 in amino acids: CASSFPFRYGYTF. Written as DNA, the CDR3 is TGTGCCAGCAGCTTCCCGTTCCGCTATGGCTACACCTTC.

Here the CDR3 reads CASSTRQGNEQFF. In DNA form, the CDR3 reads TGTGCCAGCAGTACCAGACAGGGCAATGAGCAGTTCTTC. The V call is TRBV6-5, the J call TRBJ2-1, with 7 bases matching TRBD1. Germline-derived CDR1 and CDR2 are MNHEY and SVGAGI. The CDR3 consists of 13 residues. Unmatched junction bases numbered 4, after V lost 5 bases and J lost 6 bases.